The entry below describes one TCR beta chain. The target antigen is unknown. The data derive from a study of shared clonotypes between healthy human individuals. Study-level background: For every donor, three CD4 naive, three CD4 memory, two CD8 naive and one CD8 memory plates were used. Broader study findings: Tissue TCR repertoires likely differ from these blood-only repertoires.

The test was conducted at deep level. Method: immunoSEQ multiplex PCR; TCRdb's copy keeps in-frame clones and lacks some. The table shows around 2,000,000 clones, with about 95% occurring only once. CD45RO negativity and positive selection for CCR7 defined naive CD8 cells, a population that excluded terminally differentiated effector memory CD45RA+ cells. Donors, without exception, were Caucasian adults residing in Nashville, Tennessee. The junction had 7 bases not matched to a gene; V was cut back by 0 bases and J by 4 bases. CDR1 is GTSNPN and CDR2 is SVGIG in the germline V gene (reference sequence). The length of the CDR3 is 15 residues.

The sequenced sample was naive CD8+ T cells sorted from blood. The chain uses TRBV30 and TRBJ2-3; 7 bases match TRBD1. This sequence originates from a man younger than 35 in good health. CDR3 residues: CAWSVIGTASDTQYF. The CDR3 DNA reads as TGTGCCTGGAGTGTAATCGGGACAGCCTCAGATACGCAGTATTTT.